This T cell receptor (beta chain) was sequenced during a study of identical twins. TCRdb reprocessed the 5' RACE reads via MiXCR and lists one record per CDR3 protein. The sample consists of roughly 720,000 distinct CDR3 sequences, roughly 18% of them appearing once. This clonotype was seen a handful of times. Per germline, CDR1 MRHNA and CDR2 SNTAGT. The CDR3 totals 18 residues. J was trimmed by 4 bases and V by 5 bases; bases with no gene match: 12. Another study also made use of these data, one on T cells expressing NK-cell markers. Turning to that study: The authors sequenced eight donors, of whom seven were HCMV-seropositive and one was seronegative. Dominant NKG2C+ clonotypes were found to form about 1.0-8% of CD8+ T cells in roughly 6 donors.

The chain combines TRBV6-4 with TRBJ2-3, with 13 bases identical to TRBD2. The receptor's source is a woman aged 18-29 years in good health. The sequenced sample was PBMCs. The CDR3 region has the DNA TGTGCCAGCAGTCCGGGACTAGCGGGACCCACGGGGGCAGATACGCAGTATTTT. It codes for CASSPGLAGPTGADTQYF.